The table lists the clone carrying this T cell receptor beta chain with many counts. At one end the junction does not follow the germline gene, possibly because of a read error. CDR3 length: 14 amino acids. CDR1 LGHDT and CDR2 YNNKEL come from the germline V gene (reference sequence). This specimen comes from a study of regulatory T cells in long-lasting Graves disease. Time point noted: newly diagnosed GD, antithyroid drugs for less than 3 months. Generation of the TCR library employed RNA extracted from PBMCs. iRepertoire HTBI primers and Arm-PCR of CDR3 regions built TCR beta libraries. TCRdb independently ran MiXCR on the multiplex PCR reads; one entry per CDR3 protein. The data show 300,000 to 450,000 distinct CDR3 sequences, around 15% seen once.

The chain employs TRBV3-1 and TRBJ2-5, with D possibly matching TRBD2 (7 bases). The receptor's source is a female donor with Graves disease. The input for sequencing was peripheral blood mononuclear cells (PBMCs), taken at new diagnosis, from a patient treated with antithyroid drugs. The CDR3 loop is CASTQGGARETQYF. Here the CDR3 DNA reads TGTGCCAGCACCCAAGGGGGGGCCAGGGAGACCCAGTACTTC.